The clone carrying this TCR beta chain has only one observation. V gave up 3 bases and J gave up 1 base, with 9 bases separating them. The CDR3 has 15 residues. CDR1 is LGHNT, CDR2 FRNRAP, per germline. The data derive from a study of blood T cell repertoires in COVID-19. In the study overall: From the United States, Italy and Spain came samples of acute and convalescent COVID-19. Sample material is recorded as cDNA or gDNA derived from T cells, B-cell-depleted T cells, or PBMCs.

The Seattle site enrolled patients during active infection and followed them longitudinally. Original handling: Estimated nucleated cell counts came from reference gene primer amplification. TCRdb's copy holds only in-frame clones and misses some; the assay was immunoSEQ multiplex PCR. That table furnishes V, J and clone size, whereas the DNA furnished D and trimming. The sample lists some 150,000 clones, 80% to 90% occurring once. The clonotype comes from a woman aged 70 to 79 with COVID-19, enrolled during active disease. The sample was peripheral blood. The J gene is TRBJ2-2, the V gene TRBV12-5, with D possibly being TRBD1 (6 bases). The CDR3 loop is CASGFRDMNTGELFF. CDR3 in DNA: TGTGCTAGTGGTTTCCGGGACATGAACACCGGGGAGCTGTTTTTT.